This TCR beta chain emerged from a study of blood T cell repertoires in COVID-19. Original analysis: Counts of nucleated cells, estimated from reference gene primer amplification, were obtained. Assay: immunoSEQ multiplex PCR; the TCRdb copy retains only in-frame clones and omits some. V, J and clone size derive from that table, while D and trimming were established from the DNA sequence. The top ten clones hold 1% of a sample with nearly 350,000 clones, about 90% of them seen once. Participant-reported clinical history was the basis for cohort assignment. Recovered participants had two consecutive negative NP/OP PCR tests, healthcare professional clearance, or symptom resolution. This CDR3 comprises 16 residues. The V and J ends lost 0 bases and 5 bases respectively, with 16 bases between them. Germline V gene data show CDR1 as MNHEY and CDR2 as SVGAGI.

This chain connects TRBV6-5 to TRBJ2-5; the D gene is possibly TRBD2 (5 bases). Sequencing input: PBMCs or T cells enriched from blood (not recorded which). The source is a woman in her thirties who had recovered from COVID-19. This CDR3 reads CASSYSLAPGEETQYF. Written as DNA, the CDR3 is TGTGCCAGCAGTTACTCATTGGCCCCCGGGGAGGAGACCCAGTACTTC.